The 12 T cell receptor beta chains presented below share a single source sample, sequenced in a study of OX40 agonist ivuxolimab in advanced cancers. The table came from immunoSEQ multiplex PCR; TCRdb's copy has only in-frame clones and leaves some out. There are under 85,000 clones in the sample; 93% occur only once, and under 8% lies in the top ten. The sequencing here drew on CD4+ or CD8+ T cells sorted from blood, taken in a trial of the OX40 agonist ivuxolimab. The source is an adult with an advanced solid tumor such as melanoma, head and neck, liver or kidney cancer.

The rearrangement links TRBV7-8 to TRBJ1-5, with D perhaps matching TRBD1 (5 bases). The CDR3 runs 13 residues. CDR1 and CDR2 from the germline V gene are SGHVS and FQNEAQ. The V and J ends lost 6 bases and 4 bases respectively, with 10 bases between them. This CDR3 is CASSYNRNQPQHF. CDR3 DNA: TGTGCCAGCAGTTACAACAGGAATCAGCCCCAGCATTTT.

This chain uses TRBV11-2 with TRBJ1-4; tentatively, D is TRBD1 (5 bases). The CDR3 runs 16 residues. The V gene's germline CDR1 is SGHAT and CDR2 FQNNGV. V shed 5 bases and J shed 5 bases, with 18 bases lying between them. For the CDR3, the DNA is TGTGCCAGCAGCCCTATACACGGGACGGAGAATGAAAAACTGTTTTTT. Protein product: CASSPIHGTENEKLFF. The entire variable domain, with the rest obtained from reference TRBV11-2 and TRBJ1-4, is as follows: EAGVAQSPRYKIIEKRQSVAFWCNPISGHATLYWYQQILGQGPKLLIQFQNNGVVDDSQLPKDRFSAERLKGVDSTLKIQPAKLEDSAVYLCASSPIHGTENEKLFFGSGTQLSVL.

This clone was recorded only once. Distinct nucleotide sequences in the sample also encode this CDR3. The rearrangement links TRBV27 to TRBJ1-5, with 7 nucleotides matching TRBD1. Germline CDR1 is MNHEY and CDR2 is SMNVEV (reference sequence). V lost 2 bases and J lost 6; bases outside the gene matches: 1. The CDR3 contains 13 residues. The CDR3 bases are TGTGCCAGCAGTTTAAACAGGGGTCAGCCCCAGCATTTT. Its protein is CASSLNRGQPQHF.

CDR3 protein: CSGGQLYEQYF. CDR3 bases: TGCAGCGGGGGACAGTTATACGAGCAGTACTTC. This sequence joins TRBV29-1 and TRBJ2-7; 7 bases are shared with TRBD1. This CDR3 spans 11 amino acids. Germline CDR1 reads SQVTM; CDR2 reads ANQGSEA. J lost 4 bases, V lost 7 bases, and 4 bases had no gene match.

The chain links TRBV2 to TRBJ1-5; D is undetermined. Looked up from germline, CDR1 is SNHLY and CDR2 is FYNNEI. The CDR3 consists of 14 residues. V lost 5 bases to trimming and J lost 6 bases, with 14 bases between them. The CDR3: CASSIGPGGQPQHF. CDR3 DNA: TGTGCCAGCAGTATAGGCCCAGGAGGTCAGCCCCAGCATTTT.

The chain combines TRBV25-1 with TRBJ1-6; the match to TRBD1 covers 10 bases. The trim removed 9 bases at V and 7 bases at J, leaving 9 bases unmatched. The CDR3 runs 15 residues. CDR1 MGHDK and CDR2 SYGVNS come from the germline V gene. CDR3 loop: CASRPTGGSNSPLHF. The CDR3 DNA reads as TGTGCCAGTAGACCGACAGGGGGCTCCAATTCACCCCTCCACTTT.

V usage is TRBV5-1 and J usage is TRBJ2-3; 8 bases agree with TRBD2. Germline CDR1 reads SGHRS; CDR2 reads YFSETQ. CDR3 size: 14 residues. After removal of 2 bases from V and 2 bases from J, the junction contained 1 base not matched to a gene. The CDR3 spells CASSLLADTDTQYF. In DNA, the CDR3 is TGCGCCAGCAGCTTACTAGCGGACACAGATACGCAGTATTTT.

This chain joins TRBV5-6 and TRBJ2-7, with a possible D match to TRBD1 (6 bases). The CDR3 sequence is 13 residues long. The ends were cut back, 2 bases at V and 4 bases at J, with 10 bases in the middle. Germline V gene lookup returns CDR1 SGHDT and CDR2 YYEEEE. The CDR3 nucleotides are TGTGCCAGCAGCTTCGGACAGCTATACGAGCAGTACTTC. This translates into CASSFGQLYEQYF.

The chain is built from TRBV6-5 and TRBJ1-2; weak D call: TRBD1 (6 bases). Germline CDR1 and CDR2: MNHEY and SVGAGI. This CDR3 has 12 amino acids. The V end lost 6 bases, the J end lost 8 bases, and 13 bases lay between the germline ends. The CDR3 coding sequence is TGTGCCAGCAGACAGGGCGGAATGGGCTACACCTTC. Translating it yields CASRQGGMGYTF.

DNA of the CDR3: TGTGCCAGCAGTTACTCGAAGAGCAATCAGCCCCAGCATTTT. It specifies CASSYSKSNQPQHF. The genes are TRBV6-5 and TRBJ1-5; D gene uncertain. This CDR3 has 14 amino acids. Germline V gene sequence: CDR1 MNHEY, CDR2 SVGAGI. The germline V and J ends were trimmed by 0 bases and 1 base, with 4 bases remaining between them.

This chain connects TRBV5-1 to TRBJ2-3, with D unresolved. V shed 0 bases and J shed 1 base, with 15 bases lying between them. Germline CDR1 and CDR2: SGHRS and YFSETQ. The CDR3 runs to 17 residues. The CDR3 DNA is TGCGCCAGCAGCTTGGGCACGCCGTCCTCTGGCACAGATACGCAGTATTTT. Residues: CASSLGTPSSGTDTQYF.

The chain employs TRBV19 and TRBJ1-2, with a tentative D call TRBD1 (5 bases). V lost 4 bases to trimming and J lost 2 bases, with 11 bases between them. This CDR3 has 14 residues. Germline values: CDR1 LNHDA, CDR2 SQIVND (reference sequence). The CDR3: CASSKDTLNYGYTF. Written as DNA, the CDR3 is TGTGCCAGTAGTAAGGACACCCTCAACTATGGCTACACCTTC.